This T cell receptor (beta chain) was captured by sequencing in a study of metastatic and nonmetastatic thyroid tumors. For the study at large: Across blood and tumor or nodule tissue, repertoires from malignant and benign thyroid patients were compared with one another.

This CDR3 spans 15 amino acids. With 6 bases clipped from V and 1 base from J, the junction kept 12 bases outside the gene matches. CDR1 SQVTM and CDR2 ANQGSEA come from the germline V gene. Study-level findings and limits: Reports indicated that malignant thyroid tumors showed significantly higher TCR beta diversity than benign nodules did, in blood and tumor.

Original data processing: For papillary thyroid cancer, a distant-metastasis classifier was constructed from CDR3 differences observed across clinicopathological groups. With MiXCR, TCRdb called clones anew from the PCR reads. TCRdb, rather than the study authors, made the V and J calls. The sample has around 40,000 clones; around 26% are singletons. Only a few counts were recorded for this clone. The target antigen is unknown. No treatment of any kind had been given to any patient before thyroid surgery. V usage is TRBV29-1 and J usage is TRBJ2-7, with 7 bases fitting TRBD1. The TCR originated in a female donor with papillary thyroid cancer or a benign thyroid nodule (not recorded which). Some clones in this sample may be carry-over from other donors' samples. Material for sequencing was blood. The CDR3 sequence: CSVLPGDSLSYEQYF. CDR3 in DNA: TGCAGCGTCCTCCCCGGGGACAGCCTTTCCTACGAGCAGTACTTC.